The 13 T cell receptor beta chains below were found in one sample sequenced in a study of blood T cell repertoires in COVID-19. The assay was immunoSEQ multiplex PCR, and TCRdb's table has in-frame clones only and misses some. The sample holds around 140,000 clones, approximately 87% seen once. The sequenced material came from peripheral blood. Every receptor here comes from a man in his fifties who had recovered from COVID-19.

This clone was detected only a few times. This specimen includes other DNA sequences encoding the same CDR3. CDR3 protein: CASSQRQGSYGYTF. The CDR3, as DNA: TGTGCCAGCAGCCAAAGACAGGGTTCGTATGGCTACACCTTC. The chain employs TRBV3-1 (or the pseudogene TRBV3-2) and TRBJ1-2; 7 nucleotides line up with TRBD1. With V trimmed by 2 bases and J by 5 bases, 5 bases remained unmatched. The CDR3 extends over 14 amino acids. CDR1 is LGHDT and CDR2 is YNNKEL in the germline V gene (reference sequence).

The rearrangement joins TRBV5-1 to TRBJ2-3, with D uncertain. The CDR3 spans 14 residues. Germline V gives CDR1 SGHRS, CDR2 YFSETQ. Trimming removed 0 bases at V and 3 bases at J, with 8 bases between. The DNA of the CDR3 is TGCGCCAGCAGCTTGGGGCAGGCAACAGATACGCAGTATTTT. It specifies CASSLGQATDTQYF. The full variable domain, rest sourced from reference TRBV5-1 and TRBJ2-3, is KAGVTQTPRYLIKTRGQQVTLSCSPISGHRSVSWYQQTPGQGLQFLFEYFSETQRNKGNFPGRFSGRQFSNSRSEMNVSTLELGDSALYLCASSLGQATDTQYFGPGTRLTVL.

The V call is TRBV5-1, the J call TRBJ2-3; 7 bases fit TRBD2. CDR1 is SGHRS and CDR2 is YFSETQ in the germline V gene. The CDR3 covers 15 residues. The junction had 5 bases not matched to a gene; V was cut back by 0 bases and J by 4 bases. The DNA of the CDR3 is TGCGCCAGCAGCTTGGCGGGACTACCGGCAGATACGCAGTATTTT. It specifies CASSLAGLPADTQYF.

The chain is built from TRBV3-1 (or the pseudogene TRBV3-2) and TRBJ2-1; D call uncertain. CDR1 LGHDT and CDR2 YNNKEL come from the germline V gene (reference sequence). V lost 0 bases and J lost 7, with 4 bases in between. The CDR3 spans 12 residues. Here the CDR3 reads CASSQDLNEQFF. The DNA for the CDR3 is TGTGCCAGCAGCCAAGATCTGAATGAGCAGTTCTTC.

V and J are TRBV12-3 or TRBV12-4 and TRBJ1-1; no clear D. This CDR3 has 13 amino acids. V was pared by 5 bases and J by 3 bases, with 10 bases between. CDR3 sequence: CASSQAVYTEAFF. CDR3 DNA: TGTGCCAGCAGTCAGGCCGTATACACTGAAGCTTTCTTT.

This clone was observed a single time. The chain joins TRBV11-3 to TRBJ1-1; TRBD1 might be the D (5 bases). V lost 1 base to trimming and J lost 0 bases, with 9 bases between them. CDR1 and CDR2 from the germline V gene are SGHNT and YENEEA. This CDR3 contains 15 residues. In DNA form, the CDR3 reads TGTGCCAGCAGCTTAGGGGTCAGGGTGAACACTGAAGCTTTCTTT. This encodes CASSLGVRVNTEAFF.

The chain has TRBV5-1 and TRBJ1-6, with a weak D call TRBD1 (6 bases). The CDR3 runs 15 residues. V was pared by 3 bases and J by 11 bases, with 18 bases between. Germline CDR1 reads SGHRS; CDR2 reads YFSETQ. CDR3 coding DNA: TGCGCCAGCAGCTGGAATACAGGGTACGAGGCACCCCTCCACTTT. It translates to CASSWNTGYEAPLHF.

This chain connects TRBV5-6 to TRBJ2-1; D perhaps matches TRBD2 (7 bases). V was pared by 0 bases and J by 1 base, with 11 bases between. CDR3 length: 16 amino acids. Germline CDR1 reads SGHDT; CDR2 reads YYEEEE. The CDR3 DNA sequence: TGTGCCAGCAGCTTGGGCGGGGGCCTATCCTACAATGAGCAGTTCTTC. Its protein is CASSLGGGLSYNEQFF.

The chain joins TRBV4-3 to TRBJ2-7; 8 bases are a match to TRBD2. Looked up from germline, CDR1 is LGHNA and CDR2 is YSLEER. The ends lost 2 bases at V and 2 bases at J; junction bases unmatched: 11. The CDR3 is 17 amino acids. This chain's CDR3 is CASSQRSLAGRAYEQYF. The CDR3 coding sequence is TGCGCCAGCAGCCAACGAAGCTTAGCGGGGCGCGCCTACGAGCAGTACTTC.

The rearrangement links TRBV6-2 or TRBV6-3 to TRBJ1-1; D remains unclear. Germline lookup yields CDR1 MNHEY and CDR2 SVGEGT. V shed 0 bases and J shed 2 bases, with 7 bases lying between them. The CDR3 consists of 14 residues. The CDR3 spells CASSYSSPNTEAFF. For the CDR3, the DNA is TGTGCCAGCAGTTACTCGAGTCCTAACACTGAAGCTTTCTTT.

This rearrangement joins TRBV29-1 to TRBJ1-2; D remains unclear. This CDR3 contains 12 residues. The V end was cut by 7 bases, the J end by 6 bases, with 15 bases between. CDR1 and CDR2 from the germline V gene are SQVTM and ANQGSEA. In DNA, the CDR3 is TGCAGCGGTCGGGTCTCAAACCATGGCTACACCTTC. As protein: CSGRVSNHGYTF.

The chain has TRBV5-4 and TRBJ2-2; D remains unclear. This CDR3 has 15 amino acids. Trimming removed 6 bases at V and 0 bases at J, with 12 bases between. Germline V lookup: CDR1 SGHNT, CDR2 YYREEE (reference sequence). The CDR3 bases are TGTGCCAGCACCTCTGGTCAGACGAACACCGGGGAGCTGTTTTTT. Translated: CASTSGQTNTGELFF.

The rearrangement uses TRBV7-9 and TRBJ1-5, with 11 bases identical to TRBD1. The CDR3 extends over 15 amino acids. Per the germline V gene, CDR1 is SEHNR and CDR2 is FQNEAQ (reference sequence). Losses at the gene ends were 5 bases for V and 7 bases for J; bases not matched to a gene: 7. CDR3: CASSPGQGGGQPQHF. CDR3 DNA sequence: TGTGCCAGCAGCCCGGGACAGGGGGGGGGACAGCCCCAGCATTTT.